A selection of T cell receptor beta chains follows, all from one sample in a study of cytomegalovirus exposure and HLA in healthy donors. TCRdb's copy holds only in-frame clones and misses some; the assay was immunoSEQ multiplex PCR. The repertoire has approximately 130,000 clones, roughly 80% of them found once; the top ten carry 3% to 4%. Sequenced sample: PBMCs. These receptors all come from a woman in her thirties or forties in good health and CMV-seronegative. The CDR3 runs from the conserved cysteine through the conserved F or W. The order of the fields is J gene, D gene, V gene, clone size, CDR3 DNA, CDR3 protein. The D gene is left open where the match is weak. Clone size is shown for a subset of rows, as once, few, many or a class of expanded clone.

TRBJ2-5 TRBD2 TRBV6-1 . TGTGCCAGCAGTGAAGGTGGGGGGGACTACGAGACCCAGTACTTC CASSEGGGDYETQYF
TRBJ1-5 . TRBV19 few TGTGCCAGTAGCTCAGACAGTACCTATCAGCCCCAGCATTTT CASSSDSTYQPQHF
TRBJ1-2 TRBD1 TRBV6-6 . TGTGCCAGCAGCAAAGGACAGGGGGCGTGGGGCTACACCTTC CASSKGQGAWGYTF
TRBJ1-1 TRBD1 TRBV5-1 . TGCGCCAGCAGCTTGCTATTAGGTGCAGGGGGCTGGACTGAAGCTTTCTTT CASSLLLGAGGWTEAFF
TRBJ2-7 . TRBV7-2 . TGTGCCAGCAGCCGACATACTTTTCCGTACGAGCAGTACTTC CASSRHTFPYEQYF
TRBJ2-3 TRBD1 TRBV12-5 once TGTGCTAGTGGCCGGACAGGGTGGATGGTGGCGCAGTATTTT CASGRTGWMVAQYF
TRBJ1-4 . TRBV7-7 . TGTGCTAGCAGCTTAGGCCCCACAGGGGAAAAACTGTTTTTT CASSLGPTGEKLFF
TRBJ1-2 . TRBV5-5 . TGTGCCAGCAGCTCGAACCCGACAGCAAACTATGGCTACACCTTC CASSSNPTANYGYTF
TRBJ2-3 . TRBV4-2 . TGTGCCAGCAGCCAAGAAGCGGGTTCCACAGATACGCAGTATTTT CASSQEAGSTDTQYF
TRBJ1-5 . TRBV15 . TGTGCCACCAGCAGAGATAAGTTATCGGATCAGCCCCAGCATTTT CATSRDKLSDQPQHF
TRBJ2-3 TRBD2 TRBV5-8 . TGTGCCAGCAGCTTGGTTGGTAGCGGGAGCAGTGATACGCAGTATTTT CASSLVGSGSSDTQYF
TRBJ2-2 TRBD2 TRBV2 . TGTGCCAGCAGGGGCGGGAGCGGGGAGCTGTTTTTT CASRGGSGELFF
TRBJ2-1 . TRBV4-2 . TGTGCCAGCAGCCAAGGGCTAGCAGGCGAGCAGTTCTTC CASSQGLAGEQFF
TRBJ1-1 TRBD1 TRBV4-1 few TGCGCCAGCAGCCAAGGACTCGGGACAGGCCGTTGGAACACTGAAGCTTTCTTT CASSQGLGTGRWNTEAFF
TRBJ2-7 . TRBV29-1 . TGCAGCGCCGTAGCCCAGGGATTAAGCTCCTACGAGCAGTACTTC CSAVAQGLSSYEQYF
TRBJ1-1 TRBD1 TRBV10-3 . TGTGCCATCAGGAGAGGACAGGGACTGAACACTGAAGCTTTCTTT CAIRRGQGLNTEAFF
TRBJ1-1 . TRBV9 . TGTGCCAGCAGCGAGGGAGGGGGCACTGAAGCTTTCTTT CASSEGGGTEAFF
TRBJ2-7 TRBD2 TRBV2 . TGTGCCAGCAGGGCCGGGACTAGCGAAACCTACGAGCAGTACTTC CASRAGTSETYEQYF
TRBJ2-2 . TRBV18 . TGTGCCAGCTCGACCCGTCAGGTGAACACCGGGGAGCTGTTTTTT CASSTRQVNTGELFF
TRBJ2-1 TRBD2 TRBV9 . TGTGCCAGCAGCGACGGGACTAGCGGGACTGGCTTTAATGAGCAGTTCTTC CASSDGTSGTGFNEQFF
TRBJ2-5 TRBD1 TRBV5-6 . TGTGCCAGCACCGAGGTGGGACAGGGGGTAGGGGAGACCCAGTACTTC CASTEVGQGVGETQYF
TRBJ1-5 . TRBV4-1 . TGCGCCAGCAGCCTCTCTCGGGACACGAATCAGCCCCAGCATTTT CASSLSRDTNQPQHF
TRBJ1-1 . TRBV19 . TGTGCCAGTAGTAAACAGGATTCCATGAACACTGAAGCTTTCTTT CASSKQDSMNTEAFF
TRBJ2-1 . TRBV7-9 . TGTGCCAGCAGCGGGGGGACGGGCGAGCAGTTCTTC CASSGGTGEQFF
TRBJ2-2 TRBD2 TRBV6-1 . TGTGCCAGCAGAGAAACTAGCGGGGCCGGGGAGCTGTTTTTT CASRETSGAGELFF
TRBJ1-1 TRBD1 TRBV19 . TGTGCCAGTACGGACAGGGGCAAGAACACTGAAGCTTTCTTT CASTDRGKNTEAFF
TRBJ1-3 . TRBV7-8 . TGTGCCAGCAGCTTCGGGGGTTCTGGAAACACCATATATTTT CASSFGGSGNTIYF
TRBJ2-1 . TRBV7-2 . TGTGCCAGCAGCTTAGGGGCAGCGGGGACAGGGCAGTTCTTC CASSLGAAGTGQFF
TRBJ1-3 . TRBV5-1 . TGCGCCAGCAGCTTGACAGGGACGGCTGGAAACACCATATATTTT CASSLTGTAGNTIYF
TRBJ2-7 TRBD2 TRBV7-6 . TGTGCCAGCAGCTTAGGTACGGGACTAGCGGTCTACGAGCAGTACTTC CASSLGTGLAVYEQYF
TRBJ2-7 . TRBV18 . TGTGCCAGCTCACCGACTAGTAACGAGCAGTACTTC CASSPTSNEQYF
TRBJ2-5 . TRBV5-1 . TGCGCCAGCAGCGAGGACAGTTTAGGAGAGACCCAGTACTTC CASSEDSLGETQYF
TRBJ1-5 . TRBV19 . TGTGCCAGTAGTCCCCTAGAGAGGGCTAGCAATCAGCCCCAGCATTTT CASSPLERASNQPQHF
TRBJ2-1 . TRBV4-1 . TGCGCCAGCACCCCCAGCGGATTCGTTGGTGAGCAGTTCTTC CASTPSGFVGEQFF
TRBJ2-1 TRBD1 TRBV7-3 . TGTGCCAGCAGCTCGGACAGGGGTGGATACAATGAGCAGTTCTTC CASSSDRGGYNEQFF
TRBJ1-4 . TRBV4-2 few TGTGCCAGCAGCCAAGAAACAGGGTCCCAGGGCGAAAAACTGTTTTTT CASSQETGSQGEKLFF
TRBJ1-5 . TRBV4-3 few TGCGCCAGCAGCCAAGCCAGAGGTTGGCTTCAGCCCCAGCATTTT CASSQARGWLQPQHF
TRBJ1-4 . TRBV6-1 few TGTGCCAGCAGTGAGGGGGGTACTAATGAAAAACTGTTTTTT CASSEGGTNEKLFF
TRBJ1-4 . TRBV6-5 . TGTGCCAGCAGTTACCATTACAGAGCAACTAATGAAAAACTGTTTTTT CASSYHYRATNEKLFF
TRBJ2-2 . TRBV27 . TGTGCCAGCAGTTTATCACAACACACCGGGGAGCTGTTTTTT CASSLSQHTGELFF
TRBJ1-6 . TRBV28 . TGTGCCACCACCCCCCCAAGGGGACCCCTCCACTTT CATTPPRGPLHF
TRBJ1-4 . TRBV28 . TGTGCCAGCAGTTTTCGTCTCAGAGGAAAACTGTTTTTT CASSFRLRGKLFF
TRBJ2-5 TRBD1 TRBV25-1 . TGTGCCAGCAGTGAGTGGGACAGGGGCGAGACCCAGTACTTC CASSEWDRGETQYF
TRBJ1-6 . TRBV9 . TGTGCCAGCAGCGTAGAGTGGTCCCCAGGGAATTCACCCCTCCACTTT CASSVEWSPGNSPLHF
TRBJ2-7 . TRBV29-1 . TGCAGCGTAGGCAGGGGTGGGAGCTCCTACGAGCAGTACTTC CSVGRGGSSYEQYF
TRBJ1-4 TRBD1 TRBV29-1 . TGCAGCGCACGGGAGGGACAGGGGGAAAAACTGTTTTTT CSAREGQGEKLFF
TRBJ2-7 TRBD2 TRBV28 few TGTGCCAGCAGCAGCCCCGGGACTAGCGGGACCTACGAGCAGTACTTC CASSSPGTSGTYEQYF
TRBJ1-6 . TRBV5-1 . TGCGCCAGCAGCTTGGTAGGCAGCTCCAGGGGTAATTCACCCCTCCACTTT CASSLVGSSRGNSPLHF
TRBJ1-1 . TRBV28 . TGTGCCAGCAGGGGCCCGTACAGGGAGAAGACTGAAGCTTTCTTT CASRGPYREKTEAFF
TRBJ2-1 TRBD2 TRBV19 . TGTGCCAGTAGTAACAGCGGGAGTAACAATGAGCAGTTCTTC CASSNSGSNNEQFF